Following are 20 T cell receptor beta chains from one sample sequenced in a study of cytomegalovirus exposure and HLA in healthy donors. 13 Jbeta primers and 60 Vbeta primers were used for the PCR. Produced via immunoSEQ multiplex PCR; TCRdb's table is partial and in-frame only. The repertoire holds under 200,000 clones, around four fifths seen once, with 1.5% to 2% in the top ten. The material sequenced was PBMCs. These receptors all come from a middle-aged man in good health and CMV-seropositive.

The chain recombines TRBV5-1 with TRBJ2-3; D unresolved. The CDR3 is made up of 14 amino acids. Germline lookup yields CDR1 SGHRS and CDR2 YFSETQ. Trimming took 0 bases from V and 4 from J, leaving 9 bases between them. CDR3 coding DNA: TGCGCCAGCAGCTTGGCTGGGCCGGCAGATACGCAGTATTTT. It specifies CASSLAGPADTQYF.

This rearrangement joins TRBV10-3 to TRBJ2-5, with TRBD1 as a possible D gene (5 bases). CDR1 is ENHRY and CDR2 is SYGVKD in the germline V gene. The length of the CDR3 is 14 residues. The V gene lost 3 bases and the J gene lost 5 bases, with 13 bases spanning the gap. In DNA form, the CDR3 reads TGTGCCATCAGTGAAGCTGGGGCAAGGGAGACCCAGTACTTC. Its translation is CAISEAGARETQYF.

This chain joins TRBV27 and TRBJ2-3; 7 bases line up with TRBD2. This CDR3 has 18 residues. CDR1 MNHEY and CDR2 SMNVEV come from the germline V gene (reference sequence). V shed 2 bases, J shed 0 bases, and the junction held 11 bases outside the gene matches. In DNA form, the CDR3 reads TGTGCCAGCAGTTTACTCCATCCGGATAGCGGGAGCACAGATACGCAGTATTTT. As protein: CASSLLHPDSGSTDTQYF.

The chain is built from TRBV7-2 and TRBJ1-4; TRBD1 might be the D (5 bases). CDR3 size: 14 residues. Germline V CDR1 and CDR2: SGHTA, FQGNSA. V was pared by 5 bases and J by 8 bases, with 15 bases between. For the CDR3, the DNA is TGTGCCAGCAGCACGGACGGCGGGGGGGAAAAACTGTTTTTT. Translating gives CASSTDGGGEKLFF. The whole variable domain, filled in from reference TRBV7-2 and TRBJ1-4, reads GAGVSQSPSNKVTEKGKDVELRCDPISGHTALYWYRQSLGQGLEFLIYFQGNSAPDKSGLPSDRFSAERTGGSVSTLTIQRTQQEDSAVYLCASSTDGGGEKLFFGSGTQLSVL.

The chain combines TRBV7-9 with TRBJ2-4; the match to TRBD1 covers 9 bases. Per germline, CDR1 SEHNR and CDR2 FQNEAQ (reference sequence). V lost 5 bases and J lost 14; bases outside the gene matches: 7. This CDR3 comprises 12 residues. The CDR3 coding sequence is TGTGCCAGCAGCCCCGGACAGGGGATTAAGTACTTC. Amino acids: CASSPGQGIKYF.

The rearrangement joins TRBV10-3 to TRBJ2-1; 9 bases map to TRBD2. This CDR3 is 14 amino acids long. Germline CDR1 is ENHRY and CDR2 is SYGVKD. The CDR3 reads CTTRREGGHNEQFF. The CDR3 nucleotides read TGTACCACCAGGCGGGAGGGGGGACACAATGAGCAGTTCTTC.

The V and J genes are TRBV7-3 and TRBJ2-1, with 9 bases lining up with TRBD2. This CDR3 is 16 amino acids long. V was pared by 4 bases and J by 2 bases, with 6 bases of the junction left unmatched. CDR1 and CDR2 (germline): SGHTA, FQGTGA. The CDR3 sequence: CASSSSSGRPYNEQFF. DNA for the CDR3: TGTGCCAGCAGCTCCTCAAGCGGGAGGCCCTACAATGAGCAGTTCTTC.

V gene TRBV27 combines with J gene TRBJ1-4; tentative D call: TRBD1 (6 bases). Germline V gene lookup returns CDR1 MNHEY and CDR2 SMNVEV (reference sequence). The CDR3 totals 15 residues. V lost 6 bases and J lost 8, with 19 bases in between. The CDR3, as DNA: TGTGCCAGCAGCCCAAGGGGGACCTCCCCGGAAAAACTGTTTTTT. As protein: CASSPRGTSPEKLFF. Drawing the rest from reference TRBV27 and TRBJ1-4, the complete variable domain is EAQVTQNPRYLITVTGKKLTVTCSQNMNHEYMSWYRQDPGLGLRQIYYSMNVEVTDKGDVPEGYKVSRKEKRNFPLILESPSPNQTSLYFCASSPRGTSPEKLFFGSGTQLSVL.

The chain couples TRBV7-8 to TRBJ1-2; possibly TRBD1 for D (5 bases). Germline V gene lookup returns CDR1 SGHVS and CDR2 FQNEAQ. V shed 1 base and J shed 6 bases, with 12 bases lying between them. The CDR3 has 14 amino acids. The CDR3 region is CASSLVSGGDGYTF. The CDR3 DNA sequence: TGTGCCAGCAGCTTAGTGTCCGGGGGAGATGGCTACACCTTC.

J is TRBJ2-7 and V is TRBV7-6; D unresolved. Germline CDR1 SGHVS, CDR2 FNYEAQ. The ends were cut back, 5 bases at V and 1 base at J, with 9 bases in the middle. The CDR3 is 13 amino acids. The CDR3 DNA sequence: TGTGCCAGCAGCCGGAGTATATCCTACGAGCAGTACTTC. Translating gives CASSRSISYEQYF.

This clone was detected only a few times. The chain carries TRBV5-5 and TRBJ2-3, with D maybe TRBD2 (5 bases). Trimming stripped 5 bases from V and 3 bases from J, with 19 bases between. The CDR3 runs to 16 residues. Germline assignment: CDR1 SGHKS and CDR2 YYEKEE (reference sequence). This CDR3 reads CASRAWVGMGTDTQYF. The CDR3 coding sequence is TGTGCCAGCAGAGCTTGGGTCGGGATGGGGACAGATACGCAGTATTTT.

The chain combines TRBV7-9 with TRBJ2-3; D is unresolved. This CDR3 has 12 residues. Germline V CDR1 and CDR2: SEHNR, FQNEAQ (reference sequence). Trimming stripped 2 bases from V and 2 bases from J, with 2 bases between. CDR3 coding DNA: TGTGCCAGCAGCTTACACACAGATACGCAGTATTTT. It encodes CASSLHTDTQYF.

The rearrangement joins TRBV28 to TRBJ2-7, with 8 bases lining up with TRBD2. The germline V gene has CDR1 MDHEN and CDR2 SYDVKM. V shed 6 bases and J 4 bases; nucleotides not matched to a gene: 8. This CDR3 comprises 14 residues. This CDR3 reads CASRTSGSRYEQYF. The CDR3 DNA reads TGTGCCAGCAGAACGAGCGGGAGTCGGTACGAGCAGTACTTC. Supplemented by reference TRBV28 and TRBJ2-7, the full variable domain reads DVKVTQSSRYLVKRTGEKVFLECVQDMDHENMFWYRQDPGLGLRLIYFSYDVKMKEKGDIPEGYSVSREKKERFSLILESASTNQTSMYLCASRTSGSRYEQYFGPGTRLTVT.

In its sample, this clone was seen a few times. The chain joins TRBV5-1 to TRBJ2-3, with 7 bases identical to TRBD1. Germline CDR1 SGHRS, CDR2 YFSETQ. The V and J ends lost 0 bases and 4 bases, in that order; junction bases with no gene match: 2. The CDR3 runs 14 residues. In nucleotides, the CDR3 is TGCGCCAGCAGCTTGGGAGGGGGCTCAGATACGCAGTATTTT. It translates to CASSLGGGSDTQYF. Complete variable domain (other parts from reference TRBV5-1 and TRBJ2-3): KAGVTQTPRYLIKTRGQQVTLSCSPISGHRSVSWYQQTPGQGLQFLFEYFSETQRNKGNFPGRFSGRQFSNSRSEMNVSTLELGDSALYLCASSLGGGSDTQYFGPGTRLTVL.

The gene calls are TRBV4-1 and TRBJ2-5, with 9 nucleotides matching TRBD1. Germline CDR1 MGHRA, CDR2 YSYEKL. This CDR3 is 15 amino acids long. The V segment lost 6 bases and the J segment 3 bases; nucleotides outside the gene matches: 8. The CDR3 region is CASSLPGQGEETQYF. The CDR3 bases are TGCGCCAGCAGTCTACCGGGACAGGGTGAAGAGACCCAGTACTTC.

The chain joins TRBV28 to TRBJ1-5; 8 bases are a match to TRBD1. The CDR3 extends over 17 amino acids. V shed 2 bases, J shed 2 bases, and the junction held 8 bases outside the gene matches. Germline V gene lookup returns CDR1 MDHEN and CDR2 SYDVKM. The CDR3, as DNA: TGTGCCAGCAGTTTACCTATCGACAGGGGCGGCAATCAGCCCCAGCATTTT. This translates into CASSLPIDRGGNQPQHF.

The gene calls are TRBV6-5 and TRBJ2-7; D may be TRBD1 (6 bases). Per the germline V gene, CDR1 is MNHEY and CDR2 is SVGAGI. The CDR3 length is 14 residues. V lost 7 bases, J lost 2 bases, and 15 bases lay in between. The CDR3 is CASNGQGSTYEQYF. CDR3 sequence (DNA): TGTGCCAGCAATGGGCAGGGGTCGACCTACGAGCAGTACTTC.

This clone showed up just once. V usage is TRBV4-1 and J usage is TRBJ2-7, with 8 nucleotides matching TRBD2. In germline, CDR1 is MGHRA, CDR2 YSYEKL. CDR3 length: 17 amino acids. The ends lost 0 bases at V and 5 bases at J; junction bases unmatched: 12. The CDR3 is CASSQDPGSGNEHEQYF. The DNA for the CDR3 is TGCGCCAGCAGCCAAGATCCCGGTAGCGGGAACGAACACGAGCAGTACTTC.

The rearrangement links TRBV29-1 to TRBJ2-1; D gene ambiguous. The CDR3 length is 11 residues. V was trimmed by 7 bases and J by 7 bases, leaving 11 bases between them. Germline V gene sequence: CDR1 SQVTM, CDR2 ANQGSEA. CDR3 sequence (DNA): TGCAGCGCTCAGTACCCGAATGAGCAGTTCTTC. Translated: CSAQYPNEQFF.

The genes are TRBV27 and TRBJ2-2; 9 positions agree with TRBD1. V gave up 3 bases and J gave up 1 base; unmatched junction bases: 3. Germline CDR1 is MNHEY and CDR2 is SMNVEV (reference sequence). There are 16 residues in the CDR3. CDR3: CASSFWGQGNTGELFF. The CDR3 bases are TGTGCCAGCAGTTTTTGGGGACAGGGGAACACCGGGGAGCTGTTTTTT.